This passage covers 31 T cell receptor beta chains from one sample sequenced in a study of response to subunit inactivated influenza vaccine. TCRdb re-analysed the RT-PCR reads in MiXCR, keeping a single row per CDR3 protein. The sample consists of some 800,000 distinct CDR3 sequences, 21% of them appearing once. The source material was PBMCs from blood, sampled roughly 5 days after vaccination. These receptors came from a man aged 50 to 59 who received an inactivated influenza vaccine.

The chain carries TRBV5-1 and TRBJ2-7; D uncertain. From germline, CDR1 is SGHRS and CDR2 YFSETQ. Trimming removed 4 bases at V and 1 base at J, with 12 bases between. This CDR3 has 14 residues. CDR3 nucleotide sequence: TGCGCCAGCAGCCCCTCCGTGGTTTCCTACGAGCAGTACTTC. This gives the protein CASSPSVVSYEQYF.

This clonotype was counted a single time. J is TRBJ2-5 and V is TRBV7-9; a possible D gene is TRBD1 (6 bases). The V end lost 7 bases, the J end lost 1 base, and 13 bases lay between the germline ends. CDR1 is SEHNR and CDR2 is FQNEAQ in the germline V gene (reference sequence). This CDR3 has 14 amino acids. CDR3 region: CASTQQGTQETQYF. The CDR3 region has the DNA TGTGCCAGCACCCAACAGGGAACCCAAGAGACCCAGTACTTC.

The chain has TRBV30 and TRBJ2-7; D possibly corresponds to TRBD1 (5 bases). In germline, CDR1 is GTSNPN, CDR2 SVGIG (reference sequence). The CDR3 extends over 15 amino acids. Between the trimmed V and J ends, which lost 3 bases and 7 bases, there was a span of 22 bases. CDR3 protein: CAWRPKGVRVGEQYF. CDR3 DNA: TGTGCCTGGAGGCCTAAAGGAGTCAGGGTCGGAGAGCAGTACTTC.

J is TRBJ2-1 and V is TRBV20-1, with 11 bases identical to TRBD2. The CDR3 sequence is 14 residues long. CDR1 and CDR2 from the germline V gene are DFQATT and SNEGSKA (reference sequence). The V gene end was trimmed by 2 bases and the J gene end by 8 bases; junction bases not matched to a gene: 5. The CDR3: CSARPGLAVYEQFF. DNA for the CDR3: TGCAGTGCTAGACCGGGACTAGCGGTCTATGAGCAGTTCTTC.

This clonotype has a count of ten or more. The J gene is TRBJ2-7, the V gene TRBV6-2 or TRBV6-3, with D possibly matching TRBD2 (6 bases). Germline V lookup: CDR1 MNHEY, CDR2 SVGEGT. The CDR3 consists of 15 residues. Trimming removed 2 bases at V and 4 bases at J, with 15 bases between. The CDR3 coding sequence is TGTGCCAGCAGTTACACGCGGGAAGAGGCTTACGAGCAGTACTTC. It yields the protein CASSYTREEAYEQYF.

Many counts were recorded for this clonotype. The chain has TRBV12-3 or TRBV12-4 and TRBJ2-2; perhaps TRBD1 as D (5 bases). The ends were cut back, 6 bases at V and 6 bases at J, with 23 bases in the middle. The CDR3 extends over 17 amino acids. The CDR3 DNA is TGTGCCAGCAGCCTTCTGGGCAGGGTCATTAAGGCCGGGGAGCTGTTTTTT. It yields the protein CASSLLGRVIKAGELFF.

The rearrangement links TRBV10-3 to TRBJ2-2; D is unclear. The CDR3 length is 13 residues. The germline V gene encodes CDR1 ENHRY and CDR2 SYGVKD. The ends were cut back, 2 bases at V and 4 bases at J, with 5 bases in the middle. The CDR3 region is CAISEGTTGELFF. For the CDR3, the DNA is TGTGCCATCAGTGAGGGAACCACCGGGGAGCTGTTTTTT.

This clonotype was picked up many times. This chain joins TRBV12-3 or TRBV12-4 and TRBJ2-3; no clear D gene. Deletions cut 5 bases from V and 2 bases from J, with 2 bases between. This CDR3 region has 11 residues. CDR3: CASSITDTQYF. The CDR3 DNA is TGTGCCAGCAGTATCACAGATACGCAGTATTTT.

This clonotype turned up a few times. The chain recombines TRBV7-3 with TRBJ2-2; 8 bases fit TRBD2. This CDR3 is 16 amino acids long. V trimming: 5 bases; J trimming: 4 bases; junction bases outside the gene matches: 9. The germline V gene has CDR1 SGHTA and CDR2 FQGTGA. The CDR3 sequence is CASSRSGNRGTGELFF. The CDR3 DNA reads as TGTGCCAGCAGCCGTAGCGGGAACCGGGGCACCGGGGAGCTGTTTTTT.

The chain recombines TRBV7-9 with TRBJ1-1, with D possibly matching TRBD1 (5 bases). The CDR3 is 13 residues long. Germline V lookup: CDR1 SEHNR, CDR2 FQNEAQ (reference sequence). V lost 4 bases and J lost 4, with 10 bases in between. The CDR3, as DNA: TGTGCCAGCAGCTGGGAAGGGACCACTGAAGCTTTCTTT. Translation gives CASSWEGTTEAFF.

This clonotype has just a few counts. The V gene is TRBV20-1, the J gene TRBJ2-1; weak D call: TRBD2 (7 bases). From germline, CDR1 is DFQATT and CDR2 SNEGSKA (reference sequence). The CDR3 spans 13 residues. V dropped 3 bases and J dropped 7 bases, with 13 bases sitting between them. The CDR3 loop reads CSASRGAGNEQFF. CDR3 nucleotides: TGCAGTGCTAGCCGGGGGGCGGGGAATGAGCAGTTCTTC.

This clonotype was picked up a small number of times. The V gene is TRBV5-1, the J gene TRBJ2-3, with D maybe TRBD1 (6 bases). The CDR3 consists of 15 residues. The germline gives CDR1 SGHRS, CDR2 YFSETQ. V shed 4 bases and J shed 4 bases, with 16 bases lying between them. This CDR3 reads CASSAAGSGADTQYF. The CDR3 region has the DNA TGCGCCAGCAGCGCCGCGGGCTCAGGGGCAGATACGCAGTATTTT.

There are a few counts of this clonotype. The chain joins TRBV24-1 to TRBJ2-3; D unresolved. The CDR3 is made up of 15 amino acids. CDR1 and CDR2 (germline): KGHDR, SFDVKD. Trimming took off 0 bases at V and 1 base at J, with 7 bases between the two ends. The CDR3 sequence: CATSDLLRGTDTQYF. The CDR3 DNA is TGTGCCACCAGTGATTTGCTCAGAGGCACAGATACGCAGTATTTT.

This chain links TRBV5-1 with TRBJ1-1, with unresolved D. The CDR3 runs to 13 residues. Trimming took off 4 bases at V and 1 base at J, with 8 bases between the two ends. Germline V CDR1 and CDR2: SGHRS, YFSETQ. The CDR3 spells CASSPLSNTEAFF. CDR3 DNA sequence: TGCGCCAGCAGCCCGCTCTCGAACACTGAAGCTTTCTTT.

The sample holds a few counts of this clonotype. The chain carries TRBV12-3 or TRBV12-4 and TRBJ1-2; tentative D call: TRBD1 (6 bases). V was cut by 6 bases and J by 4 bases, with 12 bases left in between. The CDR3 has 13 residues. The CDR3 region has the DNA TGTGCCAGCAGCCCGCGGGGGCTCTATGGCTACACCTTC. Residues: CASSPRGLYGYTF.

The chain combines TRBV28 with TRBJ1-1; 10 bases align to TRBD1. Germline V gene sequence: CDR1 MDHEN, CDR2 SYDVKM. This CDR3 is 14 amino acids long. Trimming cost V 6 bases and J 4 bases; bases outside gene matches: 5. In DNA, the CDR3 is TGTGCCAGCAGCAGGGACAGGGGTTTCACTGAAGCTTTCTTT. This encodes CASSRDRGFTEAFF.

The V call is TRBV25-1, the J call TRBJ2-5, with 7 bases that match TRBD2. The V gene end was trimmed by 6 bases and the J gene end by 3 bases; junction bases not matched to a gene: 7. The germline CDR1 and CDR2 sequences are MGHDK and SYGVNS. The CDR3 length is 14 residues. In DNA, the CDR3 is TGTGCCAGCAGCCGTTCGGGGGGAAAAGAGACCCAGTACTTC. Its protein is CASSRSGGKETQYF.

This clonotype was detected only a few times. This rearrangement joins TRBV20-1 to TRBJ2-2, with TRBD1 matching 9 bases. The CDR3 has 14 residues. Trimming removed 6 bases from V and 2 bases from J; junction bases left unmatched: 4. In germline, CDR1 is DFQATT, CDR2 SNEGSKA (reference sequence). CDR3 nucleotides: TGCAGTGCGGACAGGGGAGTCAACACCGGGGAGCTGTTTTTT. This translates into CSADRGVNTGELFF.

This clonotype was picked up many times. The chain joins TRBV3-1 to TRBJ2-5; 7 bases agree with TRBD2. V was clipped by 3 bases and J by 4 bases; unmatched bases: 5. The CDR3 spans 14 residues. Germline V lookup: CDR1 LGHDT, CDR2 YNNKEL (reference sequence). The CDR3 DNA sequence: TGTGCCAGCAGCCAGGGGACTACGGGAGAGACCCAGTACTTC. This gives the protein CASSQGTTGETQYF.

V gene TRBV27 combines with J gene TRBJ1-5, with 9 bases lining up with TRBD1. V shed 7 bases and J 4 bases; nucleotides not matched to a gene: 8. CDR1 is MNHEY and CDR2 is SMNVEV in the germline V gene (reference sequence). This CDR3 is built from 15 residues. The CDR3 nucleotides are TGTGCCAGCAAACCGGGACAGGGTCGGAATCAGCCCCAGCATTTT. It encodes CASKPGQGRNQPQHF.

The chain combines TRBV3-1 with TRBJ2-7; a weak D match, TRBD1 (6 bases). Germline CDR1 reads LGHDT; CDR2 reads YNNKEL (reference sequence). The CDR3 totals 16 residues. Trimming pared 0 bases from V and 3 bases from J, leaving 15 bases between. The chain's CDR3 is CASSQDPGASNYEQYF. In DNA form, the CDR3 reads TGTGCCAGCAGCCAAGATCCAGGGGCCTCCAACTACGAGCAGTACTTC.

This clonotype was counted a few times. The chain is built from TRBV20-1 and TRBJ2-7, with 9 bases fitting TRBD1. The CDR3 covers 16 residues. V dropped 7 bases and J dropped 5; count of bases not matched to a gene: 18. The germline gives CDR1 DFQATT, CDR2 SNEGSKA (reference sequence). The CDR3 loop reads CSGVSRTGASGDEQYF. CDR3 sequence (DNA): TGCAGTGGCGTGAGCAGGACAGGGGCCTCGGGTGACGAGCAGTACTTC.

The chain combines TRBV12-3 or TRBV12-4 with TRBJ2-3; 12 bases map to TRBD1. V was clipped by 6 bases and J by 1 base; unmatched bases: 8. This CDR3 has 17 residues. This chain's CDR3 is CASSRDRGRAGTDTQYF. The CDR3 DNA follows: TGTGCCAGCAGCCGGGACAGGGGGCGTGCGGGCACAGATACGCAGTATTTT.

Only a few counts were recorded for this clonotype. V is TRBV12-3 or TRBV12-4 and J is TRBJ1-5; D remains unclear. V lost 4 bases, J lost 0 bases, and 7 bases lay in between. The CDR3 is 14 amino acids. The CDR3 sequence is CASSWGGSNQPQHF. CDR3 DNA: TGTGCCAGCAGTTGGGGTGGTAGCAATCAGCCCCAGCATTTT.

This chain joins TRBV13 and TRBJ2-7; possibly TRBD2 for D (6 bases). Germline V gene data show CDR1 as PRHDT and CDR2 as FYEKMQ (reference sequence). V lost 2 bases and J lost 4, with 12 bases in between. This CDR3 spans 14 amino acids. CDR3: CASSLIWDSYEQYF. For the CDR3, the DNA is TGTGCCAGCAGCTTAATTTGGGACTCGTACGAGCAGTACTTC.

This clonotype was counted between two and nine times. CDR3 coding DNA: TGTGCCAGCAGTCGTGACTACCATGGCGAGCAGTACTTC. As protein: CASSRDYHGEQYF. This sequence joins TRBV6-1 and TRBJ2-7; possible D gene TRBD2, 5 bases. The V end lost 5 bases, the J end lost 6 bases, and 14 bases lay between the germline ends. Germline loops: CDR1 MNHNS, CDR2 SASEGT. The CDR3 loop spans 13 amino acids.

The gene calls are TRBV15 and TRBJ2-3; 12 bases agree with TRBD2. There are 17 residues in the CDR3. The J segment lost 5 bases and the V segment lost 3 bases, leaving 9 bases of the junction unmatched. The germline gives CDR1 LNHNV, CDR2 YYDKDF (reference sequence). This CDR3 reads CATSRERLAGALDTQYF. CDR3 sequence (DNA): TGTGCCACCAGCAGGGAAAGACTAGCGGGAGCGCTAGATACGCAGTATTTT.

This chain connects TRBV12-3 or TRBV12-4 to TRBJ2-7; D is possibly TRBD1 or TRBD2 (6 bases each). The CDR3 spans 16 residues. Trimming removed 6 bases from V and 1 base from J, with 19 bases in between. CDR3 loop: CASSKGGRGSSYEQYF. Written as DNA, the CDR3 is TGTGCCAGCAGCAAGGGGGGCAGGGGATCGTCCTACGAGCAGTACTTC.

This clonotype has just a few counts. V usage is TRBV18 and J usage is TRBJ1-4, with D unclear. Germline CDR1 reads KGHSH; CDR2 reads LQKENI. V lost 3 bases and J 8 bases, leaving 16 bases between the germline ends. The CDR3 has 15 amino acids. The CDR3 loop reads CASSPRALSGEKLFF. In DNA, the CDR3 is TGTGCCAGCTCACCCCGGGCACTATCCGGCGAAAAACTGTTTTTT.

The chain recombines TRBV4-1 with TRBJ1-5, with D perhaps TRBD1 (5 bases). The CDR3 consists of 16 residues. Per the germline V gene, CDR1 is MGHRA and CDR2 is YSYEKL. The ends were cut back, 0 bases at V and 6 bases at J, with 15 bases in the middle. The CDR3 nucleotides are TGCGCCAGCAGCCAAGACTCGAGGGGTTCTATTCAGCCCCAGCATTTT. It yields the protein CASSQDSRGSIQPQHF.

This clonotype was counted between two and nine times. The chain has TRBV20-1 and TRBJ1-2; D is unresolved. CDR3 length: 12 residues. With 5 bases removed from V and 0 bases from J, the gap between germline ends came to 7 bases. Germline-derived CDR1 and CDR2 are DFQATT and SNEGSKA (reference sequence). This chain's CDR3 is CSADVSNYGYTF. The CDR3 DNA follows: TGCAGTGCTGACGTTTCTAACTATGGCTACACCTTC.